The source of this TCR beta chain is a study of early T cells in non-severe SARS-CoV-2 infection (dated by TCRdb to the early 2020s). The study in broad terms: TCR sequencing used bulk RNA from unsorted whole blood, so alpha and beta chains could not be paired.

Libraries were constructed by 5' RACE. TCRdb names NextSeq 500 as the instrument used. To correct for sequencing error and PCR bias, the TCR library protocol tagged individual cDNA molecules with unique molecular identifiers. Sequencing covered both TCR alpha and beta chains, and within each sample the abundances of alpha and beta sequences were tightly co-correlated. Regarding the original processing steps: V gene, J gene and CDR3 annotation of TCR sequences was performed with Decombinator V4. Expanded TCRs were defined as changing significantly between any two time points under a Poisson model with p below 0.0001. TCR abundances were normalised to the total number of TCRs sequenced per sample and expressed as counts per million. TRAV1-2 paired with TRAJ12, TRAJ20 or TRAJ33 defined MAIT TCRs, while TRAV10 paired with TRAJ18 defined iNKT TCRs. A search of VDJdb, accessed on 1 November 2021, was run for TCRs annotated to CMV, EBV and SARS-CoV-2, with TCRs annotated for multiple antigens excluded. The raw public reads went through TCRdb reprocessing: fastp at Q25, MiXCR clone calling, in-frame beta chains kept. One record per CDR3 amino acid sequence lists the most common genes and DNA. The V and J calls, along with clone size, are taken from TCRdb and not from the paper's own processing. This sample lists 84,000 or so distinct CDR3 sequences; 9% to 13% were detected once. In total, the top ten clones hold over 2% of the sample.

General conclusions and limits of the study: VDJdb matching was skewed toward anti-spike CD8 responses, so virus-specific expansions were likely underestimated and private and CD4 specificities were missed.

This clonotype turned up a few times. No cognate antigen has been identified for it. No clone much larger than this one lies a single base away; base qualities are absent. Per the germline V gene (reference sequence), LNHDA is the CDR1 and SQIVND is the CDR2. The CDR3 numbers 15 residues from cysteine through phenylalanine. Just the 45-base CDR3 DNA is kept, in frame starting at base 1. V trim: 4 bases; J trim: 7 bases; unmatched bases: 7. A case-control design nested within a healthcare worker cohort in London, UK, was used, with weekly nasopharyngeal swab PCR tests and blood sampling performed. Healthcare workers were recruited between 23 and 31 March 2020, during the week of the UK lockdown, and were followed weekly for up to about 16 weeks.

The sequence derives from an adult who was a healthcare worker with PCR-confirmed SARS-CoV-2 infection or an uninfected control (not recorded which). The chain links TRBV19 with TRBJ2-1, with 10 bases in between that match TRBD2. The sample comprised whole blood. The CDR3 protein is CASSTSGGGRNEQFF. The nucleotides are TGTGCCAGTAGTACTAGCGGGGGAGGCAGGAATGAGCAGTTCTTC.